Listed below are T cell receptor beta chains from one sample, sequenced in a study of OX40 agonist ivuxolimab in advanced cancers. Measured with immunoSEQ multiplex PCR; TCRdb has only the in-frame clones, and not every one. The sample includes around 80,000 clones, about 84% of them seen just once. The material sequenced was CD4+ or CD8+ T cells sorted from blood, taken in a trial of the OX40 agonist ivuxolimab. The receptors stem from an adult with an advanced solid tumor such as melanoma, head and neck, liver or kidney cancer. CDR3s include the opening cysteine and the closing phenylalanine or tryptophan. Each record gives: V gene, J gene, CDR3 protein.

v_gene: TRBV28; j_gene: TRBJ1-2; CDR3aa: CASSYPGPTMNGYTF
v_gene: TRBV5-5; j_gene: TRBJ2-1; CDR3aa: CASSSITGIAGGHRDEQFF
v_gene: TRBV6-5; j_gene: TRBJ1-2; CDR3aa: CASSPLRGNYGYTF
v_gene: TRBV7-9; j_gene: TRBJ2-4; CDR3aa: CASSLHGPQNIQYF
v_gene: TRBV11-2; j_gene: TRBJ2-7; CDR3aa: CASSPQGPSTPYEQYF
v_gene: TRBV7-7; j_gene: TRBJ2-2; CDR3aa: CASSLEGANTGELFF
v_gene: TRBV2; j_gene: TRBJ2-2; CDR3aa: CASREREVNTGELFF
v_gene: TRBV9; j_gene: TRBJ1-2; CDR3aa: CASSVDLIPYGYTF
v_gene: TRBV15; j_gene: TRBJ2-3; CDR3aa: CATRFGHLSTDTQYF
v_gene: TRBV11-2; j_gene: TRBJ2-1; CDR3aa: CASSSSRRWAEQFF
v_gene: TRBV2; j_gene: TRBJ2-1; CDR3aa: CASSVEPSPYNEQFF
v_gene: TRBV19; j_gene: TRBJ1-1; CDR3aa: CASSIARGDTEAFF
v_gene: TRBV5-1; j_gene: TRBJ1-6; CDR3aa: CASSLEGIGNSPLHF
v_gene: TRBV11-2; j_gene: TRBJ1-1; CDR3aa: CASSLGWTANTEAFF
v_gene: TRBV7-9; j_gene: TRBJ1-5; CDR3aa: CASSWGKGNQPQHF
v_gene: TRBV28; j_gene: TRBJ1-2; CDR3aa: CASSLLGEGYTF
v_gene: TRBV10-3; j_gene: TRBJ2-5; CDR3aa: CAISATGGQETQYF
v_gene: TRBV27; j_gene: TRBJ2-1; CDR3aa: CASIPRRGSLWSYNEQFF
v_gene: TRBV7-6; j_gene: TRBJ1-3; CDR3aa: CASSLAQGGGNTIYF
v_gene: TRBV9; j_gene: TRBJ2-3; CDR3aa: CASSVGTTTDTQYF
v_gene: TRBV19; j_gene: TRBJ2-7; CDR3aa: CASSISGSSGRYEQYF
v_gene: TRBV30; j_gene: TRBJ2-7; CDR3aa: CAWSVGSYEQYF
v_gene: TRBV29-1; j_gene: TRBJ1-2; CDR3aa: CSVEPFRQGLLSNYGYTF
v_gene: TRBV4-2; j_gene: TRBJ2-1; CDR3aa: CASSQDGGLGNEQFF
v_gene: TRBV19; j_gene: TRBJ2-2; CDR3aa: CASRTRGTGELFF
v_gene: TRBV7-3; j_gene: TRBJ2-1; CDR3aa: CASSQGRDSYNEQFF
v_gene: TRBV28; j_gene: TRBJ1-2; CDR3aa: CASSQGGASHYGYTF
v_gene: TRBV7-9; j_gene: TRBJ2-5; CDR3aa: CASSPKETQYF
v_gene: TRBV28; j_gene: TRBJ2-4; CDR3aa: CASSWGDAKNIQYF
v_gene: TRBV6-5; j_gene: TRBJ1-2; CDR3aa: CASSYARRKSYGYTF
v_gene: TRBV19; j_gene: TRBJ2-7; CDR3aa: CASSRSGTRGYEQYF
v_gene: TRBV15; j_gene: TRBJ2-5; CDR3aa: CATSRGQSYLQETRYF
v_gene: TRBV6-1; j_gene: TRBJ1-5; CDR3aa: CASSEGTFYSNQPQHF